This T cell receptor (beta chain) was profiled in a study of patients and donors after allogeneic stem cell transplantation. This clonotype was seen a handful of times. The CDR3 totals 15 residues. V was clipped by 2 bases and J by 2 bases; unmatched bases: 4. The germline CDR1 and CDR2 sequences are SGHRS and YFSETQ. MiXCR, applied by TCRdb to the RT-PCR reads, yields one record per CDR3 protein. The sample holds 70,000 to 85,000 distinct CDR3 sequences; about a quarter are singletons and the top ten take around 27%. Material for sequencing was blood, either unsorted or a sorted T cell fraction (not recorded which). This TCR came from a human donor who was either an allogeneic HSCT recipient or a stem cell or donor lymphocyte infusion donor (not recorded which). It is not recorded whose cells these are; they may come from a transplant donor. V gene TRBV5-1 combines with J gene TRBJ1-2, with TRBD1 matching 9 bases. CDR3 residues: CASSFGQGKNYGYTF. CDR3 bases: TGCGCCAGCAGCTTTGGACAGGGGAAGAACTATGGCTACACCTTC.